Below are 21 T cell receptor beta chains sequenced from a single sample in a study of blood T cells in healthy people across ages (dated by TCRdb to 2014 to 2015). The library was built by means of 5' RACE. TCRdb lists the instrument as Illumina HiSeq 2500. A second roughly 6 to 12 cycle PCR used a sample-barcoded 5' primer and a J-beta primer mix. TCRdb cleaned the public reads at Q25 with fastp, built clones with MiXCR and kept in-frame beta chains. Every distinct CDR3 protein forms one entry, paired with its most common genes and DNA. Here the sample has about 1.8 million distinct CDR3 sequences; 40% to 55% occur a single time. The ten largest clones add up to around 2.1% of the sample. The specimen was blood. Receptors were obtained from a woman between 40 and 55 years old in good health.

This clonotype was picked up a small number of times. This sequence joins TRBV25-1 and TRBJ2-1; D not certain. Germline V gives CDR1 MGHDK, CDR2 SYGVNS. The CDR3 has 15 residues. V was clipped by 3 bases and J by 0 bases, with 9 bases between them. The CDR3 coding sequence is TGTGCCAGCAGTGATAAGAGGTACTCCTACAATGAGCAGTTCTTC. Amino acids: CASSDKRYSYNEQFF.

V gene TRBV12-3 or TRBV12-4 combines with J gene TRBJ1-5, with D tentatively TRBD1 (5 bases). CDR3 length equals 15 residues. V was cut by 3 bases and J by 4 bases, with 13 bases left in between. CDR3 sequence: CASSFGTLRNQPQHF. The CDR3 region has the DNA TGTGCCAGCAGTTTTGGGACTTTGCGGAATCAGCCCCAGCATTTT.

The sample holds a few counts of this clonotype. CDR3: CASSQEVLPGGYTF. The CDR3 DNA is TGTGCCAGCAGCCAAGAAGTTCTGCCTGGTGGCTACACCTTC. The chain couples TRBV4-2 to TRBJ1-2; D uncertain. The CDR3 length is 14 residues. CDR1 is LGHNA and CDR2 is YNFKEQ in the germline V gene. V was pared by 0 bases and J by 7 bases, with 12 bases between.

This chain connects TRBV5-6 to TRBJ2-1; 11 bases are shared with TRBD1. The CDR3 has 19 residues. The trim removed 4 bases at V and 2 bases at J, leaving 14 bases unmatched. CDR1 and CDR2 (germline): SGHDT, YYEEEE. The CDR3 sequence is CASSLGQGGYLGAYNEQFF. For the CDR3, the DNA is TGTGCCAGCAGCCTGGGACAGGGGGGATATCTTGGGGCCTACAATGAGCAGTTCTTC.

This clonotype occurred a few times. The chain combines TRBV4-2 with TRBJ1-1; D perhaps matches TRBD1 (5 bases). This CDR3 comprises 16 residues. The V gene's germline CDR1 is LGHNA and CDR2 YNFKEQ. V lost 8 bases and J lost 0, with 19 bases in between. CDR3 in DNA: TGTGCCAGCGGGCTCATATGGGGGGACCTGAACACTGAAGCTTTCTTT. It is translated as CASGLIWGDLNTEAFF.

There are a few counts of this clonotype. The chain links TRBV9 to TRBJ1-2, with D possibly matching TRBD1 (5 bases). Germline values: CDR1 SGDLS, CDR2 YYNGEE. The length of the CDR3 is 14 residues. The germline V and J ends were trimmed by 1 base and 6 bases, with 13 bases remaining between them. The CDR3: CASSVQAGDDGYTF. Here the CDR3 DNA reads TGTGCCAGCAGCGTACAAGCGGGGGATGATGGCTACACCTTC.

This clonotype was detected only a few times. The V gene is TRBV2, the J gene TRBJ2-1; the D gene is possibly TRBD2 (5 bases). CDR1 is SNHLY, CDR2 FYNNEI, per germline. V was pared by 3 bases and J by 4 bases, with 13 bases between. This CDR3 comprises 15 residues. The CDR3 loop is CASSDPRGVYNEQFF. As DNA, the CDR3 is TGTGCCAGCAGTGACCCTCGGGGAGTTTACAATGAGCAGTTCTTC.

This clonotype was counted many times. This CDR3 is CSARGRIIYEQYF. CDR3 nucleotides: TGCAGTGCTAGGGGCAGAATCATCTACGAGCAGTACTTC. This rearrangement joins TRBV20-1 to TRBJ2-7; unclear D gene. This CDR3 region has 13 residues. Looked up from germline, CDR1 is DFQATT and CDR2 is SNEGSKA (reference sequence). Trimming stripped 3 bases from V and 3 bases from J, with 12 bases between.

The gene calls are TRBV9 and TRBJ1-1; D unresolved. V was pared by 0 bases and J by 0 bases, with 9 bases between. The CDR3 length is 15 residues. CDR1 and CDR2 from the germline V gene are SGDLS and YYNGEE. The chain's CDR3 is CASSVEPNMNTEAFF. In nucleotides, the CDR3 is TGTGCCAGCAGCGTAGAGCCGAATATGAACACTGAAGCTTTCTTT.

The chain links TRBV9 to TRBJ1-2; no definite D call. V was shortened by 3 bases and J by 2 bases, with 5 bases between the two germline ends. CDR3 length: 12 amino acids. Germline CDR1 SGDLS, CDR2 YYNGEE. CDR3 nucleotide sequence: TGTGCCAGCAGCGCCCAAAACTATGGCTACACCTTC. Its protein is CASSAQNYGYTF.

This chain uses TRBV7-9 with TRBJ2-7; 12 bases line up with TRBD2. Germline V lookup: CDR1 SEHNR, CDR2 FQNEAQ (reference sequence). The CDR3 covers 16 residues. V gave up 4 bases and J gave up 4 bases; unmatched junction bases: 8. The CDR3 region is CASSSGLAGITYEQYF. In nucleotides, the CDR3 is TGTGCCAGCAGCTCAGGACTAGCGGGGATTACTTACGAGCAGTACTTC. The full variable domain, completed using reference TRBV7-9 and TRBJ2-7, is DTGVSQNPRHKITKRGQNVTFRCDPISEHNRLYWYRQTLGQGPEFLTYFQNEAQLEKSRLLSDRFSAERPKGSFSTLEIQRTEQGDSAMYLCASSSGLAGITYEQYFGPGTRLTVT.

This clonotype was seen a few times. This chain connects TRBV4-1 to TRBJ2-1, with 7 positions matching TRBD1. The CDR3 loop spans 14 amino acids. V lost 2 bases and J lost 6; bases outside the gene matches: 4. Germline CDR1 and CDR2: MGHRA and YSYEKL. The CDR3 DNA reads as TGCGCCAGCAGCCAAACCACAGGGGCCAATGAGCAGTTCTTC. Translated, it gives CASSQTTGANEQFF.

The sample holds many counts of this clonotype. The V and J genes are TRBV7-3 and TRBJ2-3; 9 bases agree with TRBD2. The CDR3 spans 15 residues. Germline trimming cut 1 base from V and 5 bases from J; bases unmatched to any gene: 4. From germline, CDR1 is SGHTA and CDR2 FQGTGA. CDR3 amino acids: CASSLSGGALDTQYF. DNA of the CDR3: TGTGCCAGCAGCTTAAGCGGGGGGGCCCTAGATACGCAGTATTTT.

This clonotype came up a few times. The J gene is TRBJ1-2, the V gene TRBV7-2; no clear D gene. From germline, CDR1 is SGHTA and CDR2 FQGNSA. Trimming took 2 bases from V and 4 from J, leaving 11 bases between them. The CDR3 has 14 amino acids. The CDR3 bases are TGTGCCAGCAGCTTAATAGGTCAGAGCTATGGCTACACCTTC. Translated, it gives CASSLIGQSYGYTF.

A few counts support this clonotype. This rearrangement joins TRBV13 to TRBJ2-5; TRBD2 matches 11 bases. The V segment lost 4 bases and the J segment 3 bases; nucleotides outside the gene matches: 4. The V gene's germline CDR1 is PRHDT and CDR2 FYEKMQ (reference sequence). This CDR3 is 15 amino acids long. CDR3 nucleotide sequence: TGTGCCAGCAGCTCCCGGGGACTAGCGGAAGAGACCCAGTACTTC. It encodes CASSSRGLAEETQYF.

This clonotype came up a few times. The chain is built from TRBV5-1 and TRBJ2-1; 13 positions match TRBD2. Looked up from germline, CDR1 is SGHRS and CDR2 is YFSETQ. The CDR3 covers 21 residues. J lost 0 bases, V lost 0 bases, and 12 bases had no gene match. DNA of the CDR3: TGCGCCAGCAGCTTGGTTCCCGGGACTAGCGGGGTGTTAGGCTCCTACAATGAGCAGTTCTTC. Its protein product is CASSLVPGTSGVLGSYNEQFF.

The V gene is TRBV28, the J gene TRBJ1-2; D possibly corresponds to TRBD1 (6 bases). Trimming cost V 4 bases and J 8 bases, with 11 bases left between them. Germline CDR1 is MDHEN and CDR2 is SYDVKM. CDR3 length: 12 residues. In DNA, the CDR3 is TGTGCCAGCAGTTACGGACAGAGAGGCTACACCTTC. Protein sequence: CASSYGQRGYTF.

CDR3 loop: CASSRRDGTNEKLFF. The CDR3 DNA sequence: TGTGCCAGCAGCCGCCGGGACGGGACTAATGAAAAACTGTTTTTT. The J gene is TRBJ1-4, the V gene TRBV7-2; tentatively, D is TRBD1 (5 bases). The germline V gene encodes CDR1 SGHTA and CDR2 FQGNSA. CDR3 length: 15 amino acids. The V end was cut by 5 bases, the J end by 2 bases, with 12 bases between.

The V and J genes are TRBV20-1 and TRBJ1-2; D not certain. Trimming removed 2 bases at V and 2 bases at J, with 6 bases between. Germline V gene sequence: CDR1 DFQATT, CDR2 SNEGSKA (reference sequence). CDR3 length: 12 residues. The CDR3 DNA reads as TGCAGTGCTAGAACGGCAAACTATGGCTACACCTTC. Translated: CSARTANYGYTF.

The rearrangement links TRBV5-6 to TRBJ2-5; 8 nucleotides match TRBD1. The V gene's germline CDR1 is SGHDT and CDR2 YYEEEE. The V gene end was trimmed by 3 bases and the J gene end by 1 base; junction bases not matched to a gene: 8. The CDR3 has 16 residues. The chain's CDR3 is CASSWDMGQVQETQYF. The DNA for the CDR3 is TGTGCCAGCAGCTGGGACATGGGACAGGTCCAAGAGACCCAGTACTTC.

The chain carries TRBV9 and TRBJ2-3; no reliable D call. CDR3 length equals 13 residues. The V end was cut by 0 bases, the J end by 6 bases, with 8 bases between. CDR1 is SGDLS and CDR2 is YYNGEE in the germline V gene. The CDR3, as DNA: TGTGCCAGCAGCGTAGAGGGCAGGGATACGCAGTATTTT. Translating gives CASSVEGRDTQYF.